Listed below are T cell receptor beta chains from one sample, sequenced in a study of prognosis after radiotherapy for stage I lung cancer. In TCRdb, the multiplex PCR reads were re-called with MiXCR into one record per CDR3 protein. The table includes under 55,000 distinct CDR3 sequences, over 30% detected once. The sequencing used PBMCs, collected before or after stereotactic body radiation therapy (not recorded which). Receptor source: a donor aged 50 or older with non-small cell lung cancer. Each CDR3 is given with its conserved first and last residue. A D gene is named only where the DNA matches it firmly. Size is omitted from some rows. Given values are once, few, many or a class for expanded clones.

j_call: TRBJ2-1; clone_size: many; d_call: TRBD1; v_call: TRBV9; cdr3_nt: TGTGCCAGCAACAGGGGCGGAGGCGCCTACAATGAGCAGTTCTTC; cdr3_aa: CASNRGGGAYNEQFF
j_call: TRBJ2-1; clone_size: NA; d_call: TRBD2; v_call: TRBV5-1; cdr3_nt: TGCACCAGCAGCTCCGCTCAGGGACTAGCCCAGCGAGAGCAGTTCTTC; cdr3_aa: CTSSSAQGLAQREQFF
j_call: TRBJ2-1; clone_size: many; d_call: NA; v_call: TRBV18; cdr3_nt: TGTGCCAGCTCCTCAACCTTTAGACAGTATGAGCAGTTCTTC; cdr3_aa: CASSSTFRQYEQFF
j_call: TRBJ2-5; clone_size: NA; d_call: NA; v_call: TRBV29-1; cdr3_nt: TGCAGCGGGGGAGGCCAAGAGACCCAGTACTTC; cdr3_aa: CSGGGQETQYF
j_call: TRBJ1-2; clone_size: NA; d_call: NA; v_call: TRBV11-2; cdr3_nt: TGTGCCAGCAGCTCTCTATATGGCTACACCTTC; cdr3_aa: CASSSLYGYTF
j_call: TRBJ1-6; clone_size: many; d_call: NA; v_call: TRBV4-2; cdr3_nt: TGTGCCAGCAGCCAAGACCCCGTCGGAGGGGGGAATTCACCCCTCCACTTT; cdr3_aa: CASSQDPVGGGNSPLHF
j_call: TRBJ2-7; clone_size: many; d_call: TRBD2; v_call: TRBV20-1; cdr3_nt: TGCAGTGCTAGAGACCCCAGCGGGACGACCTACGAGCAGTACTTC; cdr3_aa: CSARDPSGTTYEQYF
j_call: TRBJ1-4; clone_size: many; d_call: TRBD1; v_call: TRBV7-8; cdr3_nt: TGTGCCAGCAGCTTAGTCGACAGGGGTGAAAAACTGTTTTTT; cdr3_aa: CASSLVDRGEKLFF
j_call: TRBJ1-3; clone_size: many; d_call: NA; v_call: TRBV5-1; cdr3_nt: TGCGCCAGCAGCTTGGACTTATCCGGAAACACCATATATTTT; cdr3_aa: CASSLDLSGNTIYF
j_call: TRBJ2-3; clone_size: many; d_call: NA; v_call: TRBV30; cdr3_nt: TGTGCCTGGAGGGGACCTAGCACAGATACGCAGTATTTT; cdr3_aa: CAWRGPSTDTQYF
j_call: TRBJ2-5; clone_size: many; d_call: NA; v_call: TRBV7-3; cdr3_nt: TGTGCCAGCGGGGATATCGGAGAGACCCAGTACTTC; cdr3_aa: CASGDIGETQYF
j_call: TRBJ1-4; clone_size: many; d_call: TRBD1; v_call: TRBV30; cdr3_nt: TGTGCCTGGAGTCCCCGGACAGGTGTACAATATGAAAAACTGTTTTTT; cdr3_aa: CAWSPRTGVQYEKLFF
j_call: TRBJ1-3; clone_size: many; d_call: NA; v_call: TRBV12-3/TRBV12-4; cdr3_nt: TGTGCCAGCAGTTTGCCCCACACCATATATTTT; cdr3_aa: CASSLPHTIYF
j_call: TRBJ1-1; clone_size: medium-sized; d_call: NA; v_call: TRBV30; cdr3_nt: TGTGCCTGCCCCCCGTTAGGTCGGGGAAACACTGAAGCTTTCTTT; cdr3_aa: CACPPLGRGNTEAFF
j_call: TRBJ2-7; clone_size: many; d_call: NA; v_call: TRBV20-1; cdr3_nt: TGCAGTGCTAGAGTCAGCTACGAGCAGTACTTC; cdr3_aa: CSARVSYEQYF
j_call: TRBJ1-2; clone_size: many; d_call: NA; v_call: TRBV27; cdr3_nt: TGTGCCAGCAGTTCAACGCAGAGGCCTCGGGGCTACACCTTC; cdr3_aa: CASSSTQRPRGYTF
j_call: TRBJ2-3; clone_size: many; d_call: TRBD1; v_call: TRBV24-1; cdr3_nt: TGTGCCACCAGTGACCGCGACAGGGGTTGGGGCACAGATACGCAGTATTTT; cdr3_aa: CATSDRDRGWGTDTQYF
j_call: TRBJ1-2; clone_size: many; d_call: TRBD1; v_call: TRBV29-1; cdr3_nt: TGCAGCGTATACAGGGGTGGCCGTGGCTACACCTTC; cdr3_aa: CSVYRGGRGYTF
j_call: TRBJ2-3; clone_size: NA; d_call: TRBD1; v_call: TRBV7-9; cdr3_nt: TGTGCCGGAAGACAGGGTAGCACAGATACGCAGTATTTT; cdr3_aa: CAGRQGSTDTQYF
j_call: TRBJ1-2; clone_size: many; d_call: NA; v_call: TRBV12-3/TRBV12-4; cdr3_nt: TGTGCCAGCAGACCAAGGGGGAACTATGGCTACACCTTC; cdr3_aa: CASRPRGNYGYTF
j_call: TRBJ2-1; clone_size: many; d_call: TRBD2; v_call: TRBV27; cdr3_nt: TGTGCCAGCACCAGTATCTCGGGACTAGCGCTCAATGAGCAGTTCTTC; cdr3_aa: CASTSISGLALNEQFF
j_call: TRBJ1-1; clone_size: many; d_call: TRBD1; v_call: TRBV5-1; cdr3_nt: TGCGCCAGCAGCTTGGGGACAGGGGGCACTGAAGCTTTCTTT; cdr3_aa: CASSLGTGGTEAFF
j_call: TRBJ2-7; clone_size: many; d_call: TRBD2; v_call: TRBV7-2; cdr3_nt: TGTGCCAGCAGCCAAGCCCGGCTAGCGGGCTACGAGCAGTACTTC; cdr3_aa: CASSQARLAGYEQYF
j_call: TRBJ1-4; clone_size: NA; d_call: NA; v_call: TRBV18; cdr3_nt: TGTGCCAGCTCACTACTTATGGGGGTCACTAATGAAAAACTGTTTTTT; cdr3_aa: CASSLLMGVTNEKLFF
j_call: TRBJ2-2; clone_size: many; d_call: NA; v_call: TRBV7-3; cdr3_nt: TGTGCCAGCAGTCACGGGGCCAACACCGGGGAGCTGTTTTTT; cdr3_aa: CASSHGANTGELFF
j_call: TRBJ2-7; clone_size: many; d_call: NA; v_call: TRBV25-1; cdr3_nt: TGTGCCAGCAGTCATAGTGGGGGGTACGAGCAGTACTTC; cdr3_aa: CASSHSGGYEQYF
j_call: TRBJ2-2; clone_size: NA; d_call: NA; v_call: TRBV14; cdr3_nt: TGTGCCAGCAGCCAACTTGGCCCCGGGGAGCTGTTTTTT; cdr3_aa: CASSQLGPGELFF
j_call: TRBJ2-3; clone_size: NA; d_call: NA; v_call: TRBV7-2; cdr3_nt: TGTGCCAGCAGCTTTACTCCTATTGGGCCCACAGATACGCAGTATTTT; cdr3_aa: CASSFTPIGPTDTQYF
j_call: TRBJ2-3; clone_size: NA; d_call: NA; v_call: TRBV7-2; cdr3_nt: TGTGCCAGCAGCCTAGAAGGAAGGGATACGCATTATTTT; cdr3_aa: CASSLEGRDTHYF
j_call: TRBJ2-5; clone_size: many; d_call: TRBD2; v_call: TRBV19; cdr3_nt: TGTGCCAGTAGCTGGGGGCCGGGAGGGCCAGGGGAGACCCAGTACTTC; cdr3_aa: CASSWGPGGPGETQYF
j_call: TRBJ2-7; clone_size: many; d_call: NA; v_call: TRBV7-8; cdr3_nt: TGTGCCAGCAGCTGGGCACAGGACCGCGCCTACGAGCAGTACTTC; cdr3_aa: CASSWAQDRAYEQYF
j_call: TRBJ2-5; clone_size: many; d_call: NA; v_call: TRBV6-9; cdr3_nt: TGTGCCAGCAGTTTTCGAGACCAAGAGACCCAGTACTTC; cdr3_aa: CASSFRDQETQYF
j_call: TRBJ1-6; clone_size: many; d_call: NA; v_call: TRBV5-5; cdr3_nt: TGTGCCAGCAGCTTGGTTCTGGCAGGCTCACCCCTCCACTTT; cdr3_aa: CASSLVLAGSPLHF
j_call: TRBJ1-6; clone_size: many; d_call: NA; v_call: TRBV3-1; cdr3_nt: TGTGCCAGCAGCCAAGAAGGGCGCTCACCCCTCCACTTT; cdr3_aa: CASSQEGRSPLHF
j_call: TRBJ2-1; clone_size: many; d_call: NA; v_call: TRBV28; cdr3_nt: TGTGCCAGCAGCTCGAAATACACTAGCTTCATCACCTACAATGAGCAGTTCTTC; cdr3_aa: CASSSKYTSFITYNEQFF
j_call: TRBJ2-1; clone_size: many; d_call: NA; v_call: TRBV27; cdr3_nt: TGTGCCAGCAGTCCAAGCGGAGGGGGCTACAATGAGCAGTTCTTC; cdr3_aa: CASSPSGGGYNEQFF
j_call: TRBJ2-3; clone_size: many; d_call: NA; v_call: TRBV24-1; cdr3_nt: TGTGCCACCAGTCAAGACAATTTGGATACGCAGTATTTT; cdr3_aa: CATSQDNLDTQYF
j_call: TRBJ1-1; clone_size: many; d_call: NA; v_call: TRBV5-4; cdr3_nt: TGTGCCAGCAGTTCTGCCGGGACCTGGGCTGAAGCTTTCTTT; cdr3_aa: CASSSAGTWAEAFF
j_call: TRBJ2-1; clone_size: many; d_call: NA; v_call: TRBV5-1; cdr3_nt: TGCGCCAGCAGCCCTTCCCAGCAGTCGGGTGAGCAGTTCTTC; cdr3_aa: CASSPSQQSGEQFF
j_call: TRBJ2-5; clone_size: many; d_call: NA; v_call: TRBV27; cdr3_nt: TGTGCCAGCAGCGTCTCCCTGGGGACGCAGAAAGAGACCCAGTACTTC; cdr3_aa: CASSVSLGTQKETQYF
j_call: TRBJ1-2; clone_size: NA; d_call: NA; v_call: TRBV27; cdr3_nt: TGTGCCAGCAGTTCCCGACGCGGTGCAGGGTATCGCGGCTACACCTTC; cdr3_aa: CASSSRRGAGYRGYTF
j_call: TRBJ1-1; clone_size: NA; d_call: NA; v_call: TRBV6-2/TRBV6-3; cdr3_nt: TGTGCCTGGGGGGGGGGGCCGGCGAACACTGAAGCTTTCTTT; cdr3_aa: CAWGGGPANTEAFF
j_call: TRBJ2-1; clone_size: many; d_call: NA; v_call: TRBV28; cdr3_nt: TGTGCCAGCGGTGCGACTTTTAAGCAGTTCTTC; cdr3_aa: CASGATFKQFF
j_call: TRBJ1-5; clone_size: NA; d_call: NA; v_call: TRBV15; cdr3_nt: TGTGCCACCAGCAGATCCGGTGTGGGCTTGGATCAGCCCCAGCATTTT; cdr3_aa: CATSRSGVGLDQPQHF
j_call: TRBJ2-3; clone_size: many; d_call: TRBD2; v_call: TRBV9; cdr3_nt: TGTGCCAGCAGTATAGCGGGAGGTAGCACAGATACGCAGTATTTT; cdr3_aa: CASSIAGGSTDTQYF
j_call: TRBJ2-7; clone_size: many; d_call: NA; v_call: TRBV9; cdr3_nt: TGTGCCAGCAGTGTAGACAGTCACACTCCGAGTGAGCAGTACTTC; cdr3_aa: CASSVDSHTPSEQYF
j_call: TRBJ2-5; clone_size: NA; d_call: TRBD1; v_call: TRBV29-1; cdr3_nt: TGCAGCGTCCGGGACAGGGGCGCGAGAGAGACCCAGTACTTC; cdr3_aa: CSVRDRGARETQYF
j_call: TRBJ2-3; clone_size: NA; d_call: TRBD2; v_call: TRBV12-3/TRBV12-4; cdr3_nt: TGTGCCAGCAGCAGAAGGGGGTTAATAGCGGGAGGGGGAACATATACGCAGTATTTT; cdr3_aa: CASSRRGLIAGGGTYTQYF